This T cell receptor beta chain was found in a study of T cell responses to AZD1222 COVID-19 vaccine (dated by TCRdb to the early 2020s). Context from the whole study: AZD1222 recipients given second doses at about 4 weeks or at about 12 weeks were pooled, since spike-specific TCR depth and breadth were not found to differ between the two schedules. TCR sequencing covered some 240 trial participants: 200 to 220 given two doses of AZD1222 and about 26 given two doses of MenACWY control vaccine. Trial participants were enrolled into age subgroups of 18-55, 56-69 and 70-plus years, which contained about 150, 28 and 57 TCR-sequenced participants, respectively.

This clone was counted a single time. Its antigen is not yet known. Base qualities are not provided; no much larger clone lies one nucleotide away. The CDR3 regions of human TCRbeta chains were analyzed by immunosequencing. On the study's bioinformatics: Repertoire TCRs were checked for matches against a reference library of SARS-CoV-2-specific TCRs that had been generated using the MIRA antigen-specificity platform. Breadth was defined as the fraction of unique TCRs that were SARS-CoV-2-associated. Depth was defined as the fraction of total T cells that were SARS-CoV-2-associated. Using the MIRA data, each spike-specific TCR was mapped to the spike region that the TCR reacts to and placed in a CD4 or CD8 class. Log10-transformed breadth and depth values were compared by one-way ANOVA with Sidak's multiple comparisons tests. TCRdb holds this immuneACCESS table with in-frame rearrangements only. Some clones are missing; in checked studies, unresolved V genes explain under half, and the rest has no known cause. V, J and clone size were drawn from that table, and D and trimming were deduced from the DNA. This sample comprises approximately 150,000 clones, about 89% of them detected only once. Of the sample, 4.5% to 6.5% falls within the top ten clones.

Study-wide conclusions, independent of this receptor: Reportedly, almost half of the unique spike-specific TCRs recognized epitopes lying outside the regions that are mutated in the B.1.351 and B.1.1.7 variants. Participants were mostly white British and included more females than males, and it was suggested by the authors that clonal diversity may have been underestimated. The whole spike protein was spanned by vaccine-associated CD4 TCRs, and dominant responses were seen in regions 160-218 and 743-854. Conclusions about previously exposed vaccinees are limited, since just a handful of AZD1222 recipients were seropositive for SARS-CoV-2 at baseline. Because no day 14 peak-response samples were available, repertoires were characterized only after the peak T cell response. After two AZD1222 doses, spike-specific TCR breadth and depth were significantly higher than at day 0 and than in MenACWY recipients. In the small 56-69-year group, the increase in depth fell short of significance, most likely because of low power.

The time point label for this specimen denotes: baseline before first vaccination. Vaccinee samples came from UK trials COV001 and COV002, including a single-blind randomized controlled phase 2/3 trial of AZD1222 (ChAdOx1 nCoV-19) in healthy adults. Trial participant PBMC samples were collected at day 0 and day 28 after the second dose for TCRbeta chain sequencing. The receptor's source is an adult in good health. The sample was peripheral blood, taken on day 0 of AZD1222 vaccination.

In nucleotide form, the sequence is TGTGCCAGCTCTCCATCCGAAGGTCGGGGCGCCTCTGAAAAACTGTTTTTT. Translated, it gives CASSPSEGRGASEKLFF. The sequence is built from TRBV28 and TRBJ1-4; a weak D assignment points to TRBD1 (5 bases agree). The cysteine opens and the phenylalanine closes a CDR3 of 17 amino acids. Only CDR3 DNA remains: 51 bases, in frame from the first base. CDR1 and CDR2 are drawn from the germline V gene: MDHEN, SYDVKM. V is reduced by 8 bases and J by 7 bases, leaving a spacing of 26 bases between them.